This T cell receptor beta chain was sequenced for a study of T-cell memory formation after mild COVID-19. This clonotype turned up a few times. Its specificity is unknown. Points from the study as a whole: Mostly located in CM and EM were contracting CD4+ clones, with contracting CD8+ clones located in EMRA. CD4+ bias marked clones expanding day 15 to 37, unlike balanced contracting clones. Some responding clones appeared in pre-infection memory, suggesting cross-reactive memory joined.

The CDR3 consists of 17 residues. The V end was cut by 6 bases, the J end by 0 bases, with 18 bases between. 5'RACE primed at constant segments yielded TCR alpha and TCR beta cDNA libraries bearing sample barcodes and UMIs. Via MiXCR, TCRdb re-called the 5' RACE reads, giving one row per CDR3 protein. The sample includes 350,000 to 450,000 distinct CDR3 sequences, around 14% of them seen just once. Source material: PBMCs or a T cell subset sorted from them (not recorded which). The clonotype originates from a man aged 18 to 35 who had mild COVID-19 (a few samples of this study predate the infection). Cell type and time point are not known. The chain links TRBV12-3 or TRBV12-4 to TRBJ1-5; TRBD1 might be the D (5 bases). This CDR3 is CASSSRDGYYSNQPQHF. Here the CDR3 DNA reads TGTGCCAGCAGCTCCCGGGACGGCTATTATAGCAATCAGCCCCAGCATTTT.